This T cell receptor (beta chain) originates from a study of T cells in Graves' hyperthyroidism and ophthalmopathy. The V gene's germline CDR1 is SGHTA and CDR2 FQGNSA. V lost 1 base and J 6 bases, leaving 17 bases between the germline ends. This CDR3 has 16 amino acids. It was RNA transcripts that yielded the amplified TCR beta CDR3 regions. A first-round RT-PCR of the TCR CDR3 used the HTBI primer set. TCRdb re-analysed the multiplex PCR reads in MiXCR, keeping a single row per CDR3 protein. The data show 300,000 to 400,000 distinct CDR3 sequences, roughly 13% seen once. Every diagnosis used clinical symptoms, serum thyroxine and TRAb, thyroid ultrasound and orbital computed tomography. Isolation of PBMCs was performed on 8.5 to 10 ml fresh peripheral blood. Overall study findings and caveats: Expanded thyroid clonotypes (above 0.001) were mostly also found in blood. Stable hyperthyroidism was separated from ophthalmopathy by a model based on 13 V-J features.

With regard to this clonotype: The antigen remains undetermined.

The chain recombines TRBV7-2 with TRBJ2-3, with D perhaps matching TRBD1 or TRBD2 (5 bases each). This TCR was sampled from a woman aged 25-40 years with Graves' hyperthyroidism. Sequenced input: blood. The CDR3 reads CASSLERGPMEDTQYF. The DNA for the CDR3 is TGTGCCAGCAGCTTAGAGAGGGGCCCAATGGAGGATACGCAGTATTTT.